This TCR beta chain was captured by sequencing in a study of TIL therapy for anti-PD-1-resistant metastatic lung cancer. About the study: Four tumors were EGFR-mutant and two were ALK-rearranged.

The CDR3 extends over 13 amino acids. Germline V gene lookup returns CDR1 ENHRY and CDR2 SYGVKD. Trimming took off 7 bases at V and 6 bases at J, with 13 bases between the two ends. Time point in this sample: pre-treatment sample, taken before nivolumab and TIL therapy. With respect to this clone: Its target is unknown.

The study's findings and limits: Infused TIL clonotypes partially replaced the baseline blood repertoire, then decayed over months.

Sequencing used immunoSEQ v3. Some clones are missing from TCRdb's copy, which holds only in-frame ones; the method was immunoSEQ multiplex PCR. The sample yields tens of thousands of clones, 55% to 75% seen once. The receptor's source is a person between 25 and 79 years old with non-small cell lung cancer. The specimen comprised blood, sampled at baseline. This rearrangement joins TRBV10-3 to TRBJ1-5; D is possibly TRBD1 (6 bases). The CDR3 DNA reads TGTGCCATCACCGGGGGCGGATCTCAGCCCCAGCATTTT. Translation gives CAITGGGSQPQHF.